The next 27 T cell receptor beta chains were all read from a single sample in a study of cytomegalovirus exposure and HLA in healthy donors (dated by TCRdb to 2015 to 2018). Library creation used the immunoSEQ multiplex PCR assay. For the multiplex PCR, a mixture combining 60 forward primers for TCR Vbeta segments and 13 reverse primers for TCR Jbeta segments was used. This immuneACCESS table, as held by TCRdb, lists in-frame sequences with V and J called but not all clones. Of the missing ones, under half trace to an unresolved V gene in checked studies; the others have no known cause. The sample contains under 200,000 clones, 80% to 85% of them found a single time. Approximately 0.26% of the sample is in the top ten clones. Material: PBMCs. All receptors come from a boy between 10 and 17 years old in good health and CMV-seronegative.

The chain couples TRBV28 to TRBJ1-1; no firm D call. The CDR3 totals 16 residues. CDR1 and CDR2 (germline): MDHEN, SYDVKM. V lost 11 bases and J 3 bases, leaving 25 bases between the germline ends. CDR3 sequence reads: CAGSGSLVGRDTEAFF. The CDR3 DNA follows: TGTGCCGGCTCGGGATCCTTGGTTGGACGAGACACTGAAGCTTTCTTT.

V and J are TRBV6-6 and TRBJ1-4, with a tentative D call TRBD1 (6 bases). V lost 0 bases, J lost 8 bases, and 13 bases lay in between. The CDR3 covers 15 residues. Germline V lookup: CDR1 MNHNY, CDR2 SVGAGI (reference sequence). This CDR3 is CASSYSPGVGEKLFF. The CDR3 DNA reads TGTGCCAGCAGTTACTCACCAGGGGTTGGGGAAAAACTGTTTTTT.

The chain carries TRBV7-3 and TRBJ2-2, with D possibly TRBD2 on 6 matching bases. Germline V lookup: CDR1 SGHTA, CDR2 FQGTGA. This CDR3 has 15 amino acids. Trimming removed 3 bases at V and 0 bases at J, with 8 bases between. The CDR3 reads CASSLEGPNTGELFF. The DNA of the CDR3 is TGTGCCAGCAGCTTGGAGGGCCCGAACACCGGGGAGCTGTTTTTT.

The chain links TRBV27 to TRBJ1-1; no reliable D call. The V end lost 5 bases, the J end lost 2 bases, and 9 bases lay between the germline ends. The CDR3 runs 13 residues. Germline V gene sequence: CDR1 MNHEY, CDR2 SMNVEV (reference sequence). Here the CDR3 reads CASSIATNTEAFF. In nucleotides, the CDR3 is TGTGCCAGCAGTATCGCAACAAACACTGAAGCTTTCTTT.

The CDR3 loop is CASSWTVSTDTQYF. CDR3 in DNA: TGTGCCAGCAGTTGGACAGTAAGCACAGATACGCAGTATTTT. The chain employs TRBV27 and TRBJ2-3; D is perhaps TRBD1 (6 bases). Germline CDR1 MNHEY, CDR2 SMNVEV (reference sequence). V lost 4 bases, J lost 0 bases, and 8 bases lay in between. CDR3 length equals 14 residues.

This chain connects TRBV7-7 to TRBJ2-1, with 9 bases matching TRBD1. This CDR3 comprises 15 residues. The V gene's germline CDR1 is SSHAT and CDR2 FNYEAQ (reference sequence). In nucleotides, the CDR3 is TGTGCTAACAGCTCCGGACAGGGGACTTCCAATGAGCAGTTCTTC. Protein sequence: CANSSGQGTSNEQFF.

The CDR3 is CASSRDRSPLHF. In DNA, the CDR3 is TGTGCCAGCAGCCGGGACAGGTCACCCCTCCACTTT. The chain is built from TRBV5-4 and TRBJ1-6; 8 nucleotides align to TRBD1. The CDR3 is made up of 12 amino acids. Trimming removed 4 bases from V and 10 bases from J; junction bases left unmatched: 1. Germline CDR1 is SGHNT and CDR2 is YYREEE (reference sequence).

This clone was detected once. This chain links TRBV10-3 with TRBJ2-2; 14 bases are a match to TRBD2. With V trimmed by 6 bases and J by 2 bases, 2 bases remained unmatched. Germline loops: CDR1 ENHRY, CDR2 SYGVKD. The CDR3 sequence is 16 residues long. The CDR3 nucleotides are TGTGCCATCAGGGGACTAGCGGGAGACAACACCGGGGAGCTGTTTTTT. Translated, it gives CAIRGLAGDNTGELFF.

The chain combines TRBV4-1 with TRBJ2-3, with 9 bases that match TRBD2. The CDR3 contains 14 residues. V was pared by 7 bases and J by 7 bases, with 9 bases of the junction left unmatched. Germline lookup yields CDR1 MGHRA and CDR2 YSYEKL. This CDR3 is CASTWGSGSHTQYF. CDR3 nucleotides: TGCGCCAGCACGTGGGGTAGCGGGAGTCATACGCAGTATTTT.

The chain is built from TRBV27 and TRBJ2-1, with D tentatively TRBD2 (6 bases). Germline CDR1 and CDR2: MNHEY and SMNVEV (reference sequence). The CDR3 sequence is 14 residues long. V was trimmed by 5 bases and J by 5 bases, leaving 13 bases between them. CDR3 in amino acids: CASSAGSSDNEQFF. The CDR3 DNA is TGTGCCAGCAGTGCGGGGAGCTCTGACAATGAGCAGTTCTTC.

This chain links TRBV5-1 with TRBJ2-5, with a weak D call TRBD2 (5 bases). V was pared by 4 bases and J by 2 bases, with 21 bases between. Germline lookup yields CDR1 SGHRS and CDR2 YFSETQ. This CDR3 has 17 amino acids. The CDR3 protein is CASSRGASSPGQETQYF. DNA for the CDR3: TGCGCCAGCAGCAGAGGAGCTAGCAGCCCAGGTCAAGAGACCCAGTACTTC.

The count of this clone is one. The chain couples TRBV18 to TRBJ2-3, with a weak D call TRBD1 (5 bases). This CDR3 is built from 16 residues. Germline assignment: CDR1 KGHSH and CDR2 LQKENI. V lost 2 bases, J lost 4 bases, and 16 bases lay in between. CDR3 loop: CASSPSLQGSADTQYF. The CDR3 DNA reads TGTGCCAGCTCACCAAGCTTGCAGGGTTCAGCAGATACGCAGTATTTT.

The V call is TRBV11-1, the J call TRBJ2-3, with a possible D match to TRBD2 (6 bases). V was cut by 6 bases and J by 4 bases, with 14 bases left in between. The CDR3 loop spans 14 amino acids. Looked up from germline, CDR1 is SGHAT and CDR2 is FQDESV (reference sequence). The CDR3 bases are TGTGCCAGCAGGTGGGGCGGGAAGGCAGATACGCAGTATTTT. Its protein is CASRWGGKADTQYF.

The rearrangement links TRBV28 to TRBJ2-7, with TRBD1 as a possible D gene (6 bases). The CDR3 has 15 amino acids. The V end lost 10 bases, the J end lost 1 base, and 20 bases lay between the germline ends. Per germline, CDR1 MDHEN and CDR2 SYDVKM. The CDR3 region is CAIEVGPGESYEQYF. For the CDR3, the DNA is TGTGCCATCGAAGTTGGGCCAGGGGAATCCTACGAGCAGTACTTC.

This clone was seen once. This rearrangement joins TRBV6-6 to TRBJ1-1; D unresolved. V was pared by 4 bases and J by 5 bases, with 14 bases between. The CDR3 loop spans 14 amino acids. CDR1 is MNHNY, CDR2 SVGAGI, per germline (reference sequence). DNA for the CDR3: TGTGCCAGCAGTTCCCTCCGGTTAGAAACTGAAGCTTTCTTT. Translating it yields CASSSLRLETEAFF.

The V gene is TRBV29-1, the J gene TRBJ2-7, with 8 bases aligning to TRBD2. Losses at the gene ends were 5 bases for V and 2 bases for J; bases not matched to a gene: 11. This CDR3 contains 15 residues. Germline V CDR1 and CDR2: SQVTM, ANQGSEA. This chain's CDR3 is CSVPNEAGVTYEQYF. The CDR3 DNA reads as TGCAGCGTTCCCAACGAAGCGGGGGTCACCTACGAGCAGTACTTC.

This clone was recorded only once. V gene TRBV5-6 combines with J gene TRBJ1-3, with D uncertain. Germline V lookup: CDR1 SGHDT, CDR2 YYEEEE. CDR3 length equals 13 residues. Between the trimmed V and J ends, which lost 2 bases and 1 base, there was a span of 4 bases. The DNA of the CDR3 is TGTGCCAGCAGCTTCCAGTCTGGAAACACCATATATTTT. Translating it yields CASSFQSGNTIYF.

This clone came up once. The V and J genes are TRBV10-3 and TRBJ1-3, with 11 positions matching TRBD1. CDR3 length equals 16 residues. Unmatched junction bases numbered 6, after V lost 6 bases and J lost 2 bases. Germline-derived CDR1 and CDR2 are ENHRY and SYGVKD. CDR3 sequence: CAIRDRGLSTGNTIYF. The DNA for the CDR3 is TGTGCCATCAGGGACAGGGGGCTTAGTACTGGAAACACCATATATTTT.

The genes are TRBV11-3 and TRBJ2-1; D uncertain. The germline gives CDR1 SGHNT, CDR2 YENEEA. Trimming shortened V by 5 bases and J by 10 bases, and 12 bases separated the two germline ends. CDR3 length: 12 amino acids. The CDR3 reads CASSELSSEQFF. CDR3 nucleotides: TGTGCCAGCAGCGAGCTCTCAAGCGAGCAGTTCTTC.

CDR3 sequence (DNA): TGTGCCAGCAAGCTCTCAGGGCCTTTGTTGCTTGGCTACACCTTC. Translated, it gives CASKLSGPLLLGYTF. The V and J genes are TRBV28 and TRBJ1-2; D might be TRBD1 (5 bases). This CDR3 region has 15 residues. Germline V lookup: CDR1 MDHEN, CDR2 SYDVKM. Trimming removed 7 bases at V and 7 bases at J, with 22 bases between.

This clone was recorded once. V usage is TRBV5-1 and J usage is TRBJ1-2; TRBD1 is a possible D gene (6 bases). The CDR3 is 14 residues long. The germline gives CDR1 SGHRS, CDR2 YFSETQ. Trimming took off 0 bases at V and 6 bases at J, with 12 bases between the two ends. The CDR3 protein is CASSLDAGDNGYTF. The CDR3 DNA reads as TGCGCCAGCAGCTTGGATGCAGGGGATAATGGCTACACCTTC.

This chain connects TRBV21-1 to TRBJ2-2; the listed D gene, TRBD2, was not tested against the DNA. TRBV21-1 is classified as a pseudogene. The CDR3 consists of 16 residues. The CDR3: CASSTRLAGGAGELFF. Here the CDR3 DNA reads TGTGCCAGCAGCACCCGACTAGCGGGAGGTGCCGGGGAGCTGTTTTTT.

This chain uses TRBV18 with TRBJ1-3; a possible D gene is TRBD1 (5 bases). The CDR3 loop spans 15 amino acids. CDR1 and CDR2 (germline): KGHSH, LQKENI. Trimming shortened V by 2 bases and J by 3 bases, and 11 bases separated the two germline ends. The CDR3 nucleotides are TGTGCCAGCTCACCAGGCGGGGCCGGTGGAAACACCATATATTTT. This codes for CASSPGGAGGNTIYF.

This clone was recorded once. The V call is TRBV7-2, the J call TRBJ2-7; D is undetermined. The CDR3 contains 15 residues. V was pared by 5 bases and J by 0 bases, with 14 bases between. The germline gives CDR1 SGHTA, CDR2 FQGNSA. CDR3 in amino acids: CASSPEITPSYEQYF. The CDR3 nucleotides are TGTGCCAGCAGCCCCGAAATAACACCCTCCTACGAGCAGTACTTC.

The rearrangement links TRBV13 to TRBJ2-2; a possible D gene is TRBD1 (5 bases). With 5 bases removed from V and 3 bases from J, the gap between germline ends came to 16 bases. CDR3 length: 16 residues. CDR1 and CDR2 (germline): PRHDT, FYEKMQ (reference sequence). The CDR3 sequence is CASSAPGWRDTGELFF. The CDR3 DNA reads as TGTGCCAGCAGCGCCCCAGGGTGGAGAGACACCGGGGAGCTGTTTTTT.

This clone showed up just a few times. The CDR3 DNA is TGTGCCAGCGCGAGGGGGGGACCCCGTTTTAATGGCTACACCTTC. The encoded protein is CASARGGPRFNGYTF. The V and J genes are TRBV27 and TRBJ1-2; D is perhaps TRBD1 (6 bases). V lost 8 bases and J lost 6, with 22 bases in between. This CDR3 has 15 amino acids. Looked up from germline, CDR1 is MNHEY and CDR2 is SMNVEV (reference sequence).

V and J are TRBV27 and TRBJ2-7; tentatively, D is TRBD1 (6 bases). The V and J ends lost 3 bases and 2 bases respectively, with 11 bases between them. Per the germline V gene, CDR1 is MNHEY and CDR2 is SMNVEV (reference sequence). The CDR3 runs 14 residues. This CDR3 reads CASSLGDRTYEQYF. CDR3 nucleotides: TGTGCCAGCAGTTTGGGCGACAGGACCTACGAGCAGTACTTC.